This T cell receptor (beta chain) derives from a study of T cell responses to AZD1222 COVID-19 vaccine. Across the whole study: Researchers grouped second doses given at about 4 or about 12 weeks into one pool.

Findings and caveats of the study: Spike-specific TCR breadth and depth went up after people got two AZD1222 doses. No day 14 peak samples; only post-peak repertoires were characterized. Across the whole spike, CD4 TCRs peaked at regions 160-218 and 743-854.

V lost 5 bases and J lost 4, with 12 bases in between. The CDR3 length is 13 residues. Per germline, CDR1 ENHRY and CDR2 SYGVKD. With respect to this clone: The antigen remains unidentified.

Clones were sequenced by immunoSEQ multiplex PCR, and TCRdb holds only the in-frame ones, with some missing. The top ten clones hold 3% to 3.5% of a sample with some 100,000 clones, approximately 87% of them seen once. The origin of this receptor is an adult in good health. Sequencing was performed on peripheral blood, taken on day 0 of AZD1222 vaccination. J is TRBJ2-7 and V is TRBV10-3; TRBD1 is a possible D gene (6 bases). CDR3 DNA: TGTGCCATCAGTTTCGGGACACCTTACGAGCAGTACTTC. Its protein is CAISFGTPYEQYF.